The next 16 T cell receptor beta chains were all read from a single sample in a study of T cell changes during pregnancy in multiple sclerosis (dated by TCRdb to the late 2010s). To prepare the library, the immunoSEQ multiplex PCR assay was applied. In TCRdb, the immuneACCESS table is reduced to in-frame sequences with V and J assigned. These tables do not hold every clone; where another copy was compared, an unresolved V gene accounts for under half, and the others remain unexplained. This sample comprises around 64,000 clones, approximately 93% of them detected only once. Of the sample, roughly 2.7% falls within the top ten clones. Sample: CD8+ T cells from peripheral blood mononuclear cells, taken in the third trimester of pregnancy. The receptors stem from a female donor with multiple sclerosis, enrolled in a pregnancy study.

The chain joins TRBV7-3 to TRBJ2-1, with a weak D call TRBD2 (6 bases). This CDR3 comprises 16 residues. V lost 5 bases and J lost 0, with 14 bases in between. The V gene's germline CDR1 is SGHTA and CDR2 FQGTGA. CDR3 in amino acids: CASSPLAASSYNEQFF. The CDR3 DNA follows: TGTGCCAGCAGCCCGTTAGCGGCGAGCTCCTACAATGAGCAGTTCTTC.

V and J are TRBV7-8 and TRBJ2-6, with a possible D match to TRBD1 (6 bases). Germline CDR1 and CDR2: SGHVS and FQNEAQ. The V and J ends lost 5 bases and 0 bases respectively, with 8 bases between them. CDR3 length: 15 residues. CDR3 coding DNA: TGTGCCAGCAGCAAGGACAGCTCTGGGGCCAACGTCCTGACTTTC. Its protein is CASSKDSSGANVLTF. The whole variable domain, remainder taken from reference TRBV7-8 and TRBJ2-6, is GAGVSQSPRYKVAKRGQDVALRCDPISGHVSLFWYQQALGQGPEFLTYFQNEAQLDKSGLPSDRFFAERPEGSVSTLKIQRTQQEDSAVYLCASSKDSSGANVLTFGAGSRLTVL.

The chain joins TRBV7-9 to TRBJ1-4, with a tentative D call TRBD1 (5 bases). The CDR3 runs to 10 residues. CDR1 and CDR2 (germline): SEHNR, FQNEAQ (reference sequence). Trimming stripped 11 bases from V and 6 bases from J, with 7 bases between. CDR3 sequence (DNA): TGTGCCGAAGGGGATGAAAAACTGTTTTTT. Translation gives CAEGDEKLFF.

The chain links TRBV30 to TRBJ2-7; TRBD2 matches 10 bases. J was trimmed by 3 bases and V by 3 bases; bases with no gene match: 2. Per germline, CDR1 GTSNPN and CDR2 SVGIG (reference sequence). The CDR3 loop spans 13 amino acids. This CDR3 is CAWSWTSGYEQYF. Here the CDR3 DNA reads TGTGCCTGGAGCTGGACTAGCGGCTACGAGCAGTACTTC.

The chain recombines TRBV12-5 with TRBJ1-2, with 12 positions matching TRBD1. The CDR3 is 17 residues long. Germline CDR1 LGHNT, CDR2 FRNRAP. The ends lost 2 bases at V and 6 bases at J; junction bases unmatched: 10. The CDR3 spells CASGLWTGQGASNGYTF. CDR3 in DNA: TGTGCTAGTGGTTTGTGGACGGGACAGGGGGCGTCCAATGGCTACACCTTC.

J is TRBJ2-7 and V is TRBV19; the D gene is possibly TRBD2 (6 bases). The length of the CDR3 is 14 residues. Per the germline V gene, CDR1 is LNHDA and CDR2 is SQIVND (reference sequence). V was shortened by 2 bases and J by 6 bases, with 14 bases between the two germline ends. The CDR3 nucleotides are TGTGCCAGTAGTATAATTATTGGAGGGGTCGAGCAGTACTTC. Its translation is CASSIIIGGVEQYF.

The rearrangement joins TRBV19 to TRBJ1-3; D is unclear. The CDR3 is made up of 14 amino acids. From germline, CDR1 is LNHDA and CDR2 SQIVND (reference sequence). Trimming left V 0 bases short and J 7 bases short, with 10 bases between. For the CDR3, the DNA is TGTGCCAGTAGTATAGAAGAGGAATTTAACACCATATATTTT. Translating it yields CASSIEEEFNTIYF.

The rearrangement links TRBV7-9 to TRBJ2-1; perhaps TRBD1 as D (5 bases). Trimming removed 3 bases at V and 8 bases at J, with 14 bases between. The CDR3 is 14 amino acids. Germline CDR1 and CDR2: SEHNR and FQNEAQ (reference sequence). CDR3 region: CASSFWTTRHEQFF. The DNA of the CDR3 is TGTGCCAGCAGCTTTTGGACAACCCGGCATGAGCAGTTCTTC.

This sequence joins TRBV4-2 and TRBJ2-3; TRBD2 aligns across 15 bases. CDR3 length: 18 amino acids. The V gene's germline CDR1 is LGHNA and CDR2 YNFKEQ. Trimming cost V 4 bases and J 1 base; bases outside gene matches: 6. This CDR3 reads CASSPRTSGRGGTDTQYF. CDR3 nucleotide sequence: TGTGCCAGCAGCCCGCGGACTAGCGGGAGGGGGGGCACAGATACGCAGTATTTT.

The chain combines TRBV29-1 with TRBJ1-2; D call uncertain. CDR3 length: 13 amino acids. V lost 4 bases, J lost 0 bases, and 9 bases lay in between. The germline gives CDR1 SQVTM, CDR2 ANQGSEA. The chain's CDR3 is CSVAAGSNYGYTF. CDR3 nucleotide sequence: TGCAGCGTTGCAGCAGGCTCTAACTATGGCTACACCTTC.

V usage is TRBV29-1 and J usage is TRBJ1-1; D is unresolved. Germline lookup yields CDR1 SQVTM and CDR2 ANQGSEA. The CDR3 totals 11 residues. The ends were cut back, 4 bases at V and 6 bases at J, with 9 bases in the middle. The DNA of the CDR3 is TGCAGCGTTGGTGGGCAGCCTGAAGCTTTCTTT. It encodes CSVGGQPEAFF.

J is TRBJ2-7 and V is TRBV7-3; 7 bases map to TRBD2. This CDR3 contains 14 residues. Looked up from germline, CDR1 is SGHTA and CDR2 is FQGTGA. Losses at the gene ends were 5 bases for V and 0 bases for J; bases not matched to a gene: 4. The CDR3 bases are TGTGCCAGCAGCCCAACTAGCGCCTCCTACGAGCAGTACTTC. It translates to CASSPTSASYEQYF.

The J gene is TRBJ2-4, the V gene TRBV4-2, with D maybe TRBD1 (5 bases). V lost 0 bases and J lost 8, with 23 bases in between. CDR1 is LGHNA and CDR2 is YNFKEQ in the germline V gene. This CDR3 is 18 amino acids long. The CDR3 region has the DNA TGTGCCAGCAGCCAAGAGCTCGCGACGGACAAGAGGAGTTACATTCAGTACTTC. Translated, it gives CASSQELATDKRSYIQYF.

The chain couples TRBV5-1 to TRBJ2-1, with a possible D match to TRBD1 (6 bases). With 0 bases removed from V and 0 bases from J, the gap between germline ends came to 7 bases. The CDR3 is made up of 15 amino acids. Germline CDR1 is SGHRS and CDR2 is YFSETQ. CDR3 nucleotides: TGCGCCAGCAGCTTGGTGGGGGCCTCCTACAATGAGCAGTTCTTC. This translates into CASSLVGASYNEQFF.

The chain uses TRBV29-1 and TRBJ2-7; D is possibly TRBD2 (5 bases). CDR1 is SQVTM and CDR2 is ANQGSEA in the germline V gene. This CDR3 is 15 amino acids long. V lost 2 bases and J lost 2, with 16 bases in between. The CDR3 here is CSVELRLAAAYEQYF. The CDR3 region has the DNA TGCAGCGTTGAACTTCGGCTAGCTGCAGCCTACGAGCAGTACTTC.

The count of this clone is one. J is TRBJ2-7 and V is TRBV5-1, with D possibly matching TRBD1 (5 bases). There are 16 residues in the CDR3. Per germline, CDR1 SGHRS and CDR2 YFSETQ. Trimming removed 0 bases from V and 6 bases from J, with 19 bases in between. CDR3 DNA sequence: TGCGCCAGCAGCTTGGCCCTTACAGGTTCCCTGAGCGAGCAGTACTTC. Translation: CASSLALTGSLSEQYF. Looking up the rest from reference TRBV5-1 and TRBJ2-7 gives the full variable domain: KAGVTQTPRYLIKTRGQQVTLSCSPISGHRSVSWYQQTPGQGLQFLFEYFSETQRNKGNFPGRFSGRQFSNSRSEMNVSTLELGDSALYLCASSLALTGSLSEQYFGPGTRLTVT.